These 32 T cell receptor beta chains originate from one sample sequenced in a study of blood T cell repertoires in COVID-19 (dated by TCRdb to between 2020 and 2021). Libraries were constructed by the immunoSEQ multiplex PCR assay. As stored in TCRdb, this immuneACCESS dataset retains in-frame rearrangements with V and J assigned. A fraction of the clones does not appear; measured against another copy, unresolved V genes explain less than half of the discrepancy, and the remainder lacks a known reason. Recorded for this sample are about 200,000 clones; 86% of them occurred a single time. The ten largest clonotypes hold 4.5% to 7% of the sample. The sequencing sample was made of PBMCs or T cells enriched from blood (not recorded which). These receptors were obtained from a man aged 40-55 years with acute COVID-19.

The chain combines TRBV11-2 with TRBJ1-1; the D gene is possibly TRBD1 (6 bases). The CDR3 has 14 amino acids. The ends were cut back, 4 bases at V and 0 bases at J, with 9 bases in the middle. Looked up from germline, CDR1 is SGHAT and CDR2 is FQNNGV. The CDR3 region is CASSSQGLNTEAFF. The CDR3 DNA is TGTGCCAGCAGCTCCCAGGGGTTGAACACTGAAGCTTTCTTT.

The genes are TRBV28 and TRBJ1-5; a possible D gene is TRBD1 (5 bases). Trimming took off 6 bases at V and 5 bases at J, with 17 bases between the two ends. The CDR3 totals 15 residues. CDR1 is MDHEN, CDR2 SYDVKM, per germline. CDR3 bases: TGTGCCAGCAGCCTACCGGGGGGGTGGGATCAGCCCCAGCATTTT. It codes for CASSLPGGWDQPQHF.

The V call is TRBV7-9, the J call TRBJ2-3; the D gene is possibly TRBD2 (6 bases). The V gene's germline CDR1 is SEHNR and CDR2 FQNEAQ (reference sequence). V was cut by 3 bases and J by 2 bases, with 12 bases left in between. CDR3 size: 15 residues. As DNA, the CDR3 is TGTGCCAGCAGCTTTCGCGGGAAACACACAGATACGCAGTATTTT. It specifies CASSFRGKHTDTQYF.

The chain carries TRBV9 and TRBJ1-1, with D tentatively TRBD1 (5 bases). With 2 bases removed from V and 0 bases from J, the gap between germline ends came to 8 bases. Germline assignment: CDR1 SGDLS and CDR2 YYNGEE. The CDR3 is 14 residues long. The CDR3 is CASSVRQMNTEAFF. The CDR3 DNA is TGTGCCAGCAGCGTGAGACAGATGAACACTGAAGCTTTCTTT.

This chain links TRBV15 with TRBJ2-1, with 11 bases identical to TRBD1. CDR1 LNHNV and CDR2 YYDKDF come from the germline V gene (reference sequence). Losses at the gene ends were 4 bases for V and 4 bases for J; bases not matched to a gene: 6. The CDR3 is made up of 16 amino acids. This CDR3 is CATSIMDRGLYNEQFF. The CDR3 bases are TGTGCCACCAGCATCATGGACAGGGGGCTGTACAATGAGCAGTTCTTC.

The chain is built from TRBV27 and TRBJ2-2; possibly TRBD2 for D (5 bases). Trimming removed 6 bases from V and 1 base from J, with 15 bases in between. The CDR3 covers 16 residues. Germline-derived CDR1 and CDR2 are MNHEY and SMNVEV (reference sequence). The CDR3 sequence is CASSPRGRVNTGELFF. In nucleotides, the CDR3 is TGTGCCAGCAGCCCCCGTGGGCGGGTGAACACCGGGGAGCTGTTTTTT.

The V and J genes are TRBV28 and TRBJ2-1, with D maybe TRBD1 (6 bases). Trimming stripped 6 bases from V and 0 bases from J, with 12 bases between. The CDR3 has 15 amino acids. The germline V gene has CDR1 MDHEN and CDR2 SYDVKM. The DNA of the CDR3 is TGTGCCAGCAGGGACACAGGGAGCTCCTACAATGAGCAGTTCTTC. Translation gives CASRDTGSSYNEQFF.

This chain joins TRBV4-2 and TRBJ1-6; D gene unclear. The V gene's germline CDR1 is LGHNA and CDR2 YNFKEQ. The CDR3 sequence is 13 residues long. Trimming took off 1 base at V and 9 bases at J, with 7 bases between the two ends. CDR3 amino acids: CASSQGFGSPLHF. CDR3 nucleotide sequence: TGTGCCAGCAGCCAAGGGTTCGGTTCACCCCTCCACTTT.

The chain couples TRBV5-1 to TRBJ1-5; tentative D call: TRBD1 (6 bases). Trimming left V 0 bases short and J 2 bases short, with 9 bases between. Germline V lookup: CDR1 SGHRS, CDR2 YFSETQ. The CDR3 sequence is 15 residues long. CDR3 sequence: CASSLVAGGNQPQHF. CDR3 nucleotide sequence: TGCGCCAGCAGCTTGGTGGCAGGGGGCAATCAGCCCCAGCATTTT.

The chain is built from TRBV7-6 and TRBJ2-3; 11 positions agree with TRBD2. CDR3 length: 20 residues. V lost 3 bases to trimming and J lost 0 bases; unmatched junction nucleotides: 14. The germline CDR1 and CDR2 sequences are SGHVS and FNYEAQ. CDR3 sequence (DNA): TGTGCCAGCAGCTTTCCCGGGACTAGCGGTAAATCCCCAAGCACAGATACGCAGTATTTT. This gives the protein CASSFPGTSGKSPSTDTQYF. Looking up the rest from reference TRBV7-6 and TRBJ2-3 gives the full variable domain: GAGVSQSPRYKVTKRGQDVALRCDPISGHVSLYWYRQALGQGPEFLTYFNYEAQQDKSGLPNDRFSAERPEGSISTLTIQRTEQRDSAMYRCASSFPGTSGKSPSTDTQYFGPGTRLTVL.

The rearrangement uses TRBV9 and TRBJ1-2, with D possibly TRBD1 on 5 matching bases. The CDR3 contains 15 residues. Germline assignment: CDR1 SGDLS and CDR2 YYNGEE. Trimming shortened V by 3 bases and J by 8 bases, and 20 bases separated the two germline ends. CDR3 protein: CASSGRPQGSQGYTF. CDR3 nucleotides: TGTGCCAGCAGCGGCCGCCCCCAGGGATCTCAGGGCTACACCTTC.

The chain joins TRBV19 to TRBJ1-5, with D possibly being TRBD1 (5 bases). The CDR3 length is 15 residues. Germline CDR1 and CDR2: LNHDA and SQIVND (reference sequence). V lost 3 bases and J 0 bases, leaving 9 bases between the germline ends. Written as DNA, the CDR3 is TGTGCCAGTAGTATCAGGGTCGATAGCAATCAGCCCCAGCATTTT. Amino acids: CASSIRVDSNQPQHF.

This clone was counted once. V gene TRBV6-5 combines with J gene TRBJ1-1, with 8 bases that match TRBD1. V lost 7 bases and J lost 4; bases outside the gene matches: 5. There are 13 residues in the CDR3. Germline V gene lookup returns CDR1 MNHEY and CDR2 SVGAGI. The CDR3 bases are TGTGCCAGCAATCGACAGGGGTCCACTGAAGCTTTCTTT. This sequence encodes CASNRQGSTEAFF.

The gene calls are TRBV7-2 and TRBJ2-1, with TRBD2 matching over 7 bases. Germline CDR1 SGHTA, CDR2 FQGNSA. This CDR3 is built from 14 residues. With V trimmed by 6 bases and J by 8 bases, 10 bases remained unmatched. In nucleotides, the CDR3 is TGTGCCAGCAGGCCGGGACTAACTTTACATGAGCAGTTCTTC. Translated, it gives CASRPGLTLHEQFF.

This chain links TRBV13 with TRBJ2-1; TRBD2 is a possible D gene (6 bases). The CDR3 sequence is 12 residues long. Germline lookup yields CDR1 PRHDT and CDR2 FYEKMQ (reference sequence). V lost 5 bases to trimming and J lost 8 bases, with 10 bases between them. The CDR3 bases are TGTGCCAGCAGCACCCCTAGCGATGAGCAGTTCTTC. Protein product: CASSTPSDEQFF.

This chain connects TRBV23-1 to TRBJ1-4; TRBD1 might be the D (5 bases). TRBV23-1 is known as an ORF, though its function is uncertain. This CDR3 contains 15 residues. V lost 6 bases and J 5 bases, leaving 16 bases between the germline ends. CDR3 region: CASRLGDFDNEKLFF. For the CDR3, the DNA is TGCGCCAGCAGACTAGGGGACTTTGACAATGAAAAACTGTTTTTT.

This chain uses TRBV12-5 with TRBJ2-7; the D gene is possibly TRBD2 (5 bases). Germline CDR1 and CDR2: LGHNT and FRNRAP. CDR3 length: 12 amino acids. The V and J ends lost 4 bases and 7 bases respectively, with 11 bases between them. CDR3 amino acids: CASGSGRGEQYF. CDR3 bases: TGTGCTAGTGGTTCCGGCCGAGGGGAGCAGTACTTC.

The chain is built from TRBV19 and TRBJ1-4; the D gene is possibly TRBD1 (6 bases). The CDR3 covers 17 residues. Trimming cost V 6 bases and J 3 bases, with 20 bases left between them. From germline, CDR1 is LNHDA and CDR2 SQIVND (reference sequence). For the CDR3, the DNA is TGTGCCAGTAGATCCGGGACAATCCGGGGTTCTAATGAAAAACTGTTTTTT. This encodes CASRSGTIRGSNEKLFF.

The V call is TRBV18, the J call TRBJ2-2; the D gene is possibly TRBD2 (6 bases). CDR3 length equals 18 residues. Trimming cost V 2 bases and J 5 bases, with 21 bases left between them. The germline V gene has CDR1 KGHSH and CDR2 LQKENI. The CDR3 loop is CASSPVLTQAGYTGELFF. The CDR3 DNA is TGTGCCAGCTCACCAGTTCTAACGCAAGCGGGCTATACCGGGGAGCTGTTTTTT.

The V and J genes are TRBV29-1 and TRBJ2-7; the match to TRBD1 covers 7 bases. The CDR3 length is 12 residues. The V segment lost 4 bases and the J segment 3 bases; nucleotides outside the gene matches: 3. Germline V CDR1 and CDR2: SQVTM, ANQGSEA. The CDR3 coding sequence is TGCAGCGTTGGGGCAGGGGGCTACGAGCAGTACTTC. Its translation: CSVGAGGYEQYF.

The gene calls are TRBV7-2 and TRBJ1-2; 7 bases align to TRBD1. After removal of 1 base from V and 8 bases from J, the junction contained 4 bases not matched to a gene. Germline CDR1 is SGHTA and CDR2 is FQGNSA. The CDR3 length is 13 residues. The CDR3 sequence: CASSLERGQGYTF. Here the CDR3 DNA reads TGTGCCAGCAGCTTAGAGAGGGGGCAAGGCTACACCTTC.

The chain joins TRBV28 to TRBJ2-7, with D possibly TRBD2 on 5 matching bases. The ends were cut back, 7 bases at V and 4 bases at J, with 14 bases in the middle. Germline lookup yields CDR1 MDHEN and CDR2 SYDVKM. This CDR3 has 13 amino acids. CDR3 region: CASKRASVYEQYF. Written as DNA, the CDR3 is TGTGCCAGCAAGAGGGCATCCGTTTACGAGCAGTACTTC.

The chain couples TRBV7-9 to TRBJ2-2; 9 nucleotides line up with TRBD2. The CDR3 covers 15 residues. CDR1 and CDR2 from the germline V gene are SEHNR and FQNEAQ (reference sequence). V shed 5 bases, J shed 6 bases, and the junction held 7 bases outside the gene matches. The DNA of the CDR3 is TGTGCCAGCAGCCTGTCCCTAGCGGGGCCCGGGGAGCTGTTTTTT. This encodes CASSLSLAGPGELFF.

The V gene is TRBV11-2, the J gene TRBJ2-1; D is perhaps TRBD2 (5 bases). The CDR3 extends over 14 amino acids. The germline V gene has CDR1 SGHAT and CDR2 FQNNGV. V was cut by 6 bases and J by 4 bases, with 13 bases left in between. CDR3 DNA: TGTGCCAGCAGTTTGACTACAGTATACAATGAGCAGTTCTTC. This encodes CASSLTTVYNEQFF.

CDR3 amino acids: CSVRPAQANTEAFF. In nucleotides, the CDR3 is TGCAGCGTGCGCCCCGCTCAGGCGAACACTGAAGCTTTCTTT. V and J are TRBV29-1 and TRBJ1-1; D gene ambiguous. This CDR3 has 14 amino acids. V lost 6 bases and J lost 1, with 15 bases in between. Per germline, CDR1 SQVTM and CDR2 ANQGSEA.

This sequence joins TRBV30 and TRBJ2-1; D may be TRBD2 (7 bases). With 0 bases removed from V and 6 bases from J, the gap between germline ends came to 30 bases. Germline CDR1 reads GTSNPN; CDR2 reads SVGIG (reference sequence). The CDR3 spans 20 residues. The CDR3 DNA follows: TGTGCCTGGAGTGTAATCTTAAGGGATGAGAGACCCGGGGGGCTCAATGAGCAGTTCTTC. This encodes CAWSVILRDERPGGLNEQFF.

This clone is a singleton in its sample. The chain is built from TRBV5-6 and TRBJ2-2, with 12 positions matching TRBD2. This CDR3 has 16 amino acids. The J segment lost 3 bases and the V segment lost 4 bases, leaving 4 bases of the junction unmatched. The germline gives CDR1 SGHDT, CDR2 YYEEEE. The CDR3 bases are TGTGCCAGCAGCGAGGGACTAGCGGGCTACACCGGGGAGCTGTTTTTT. This translates into CASSEGLAGYTGELFF.

Points on this clone: Since the CDR3 does not end with the conserved phenylalanine or tryptophan, this likely comes from a read error. The DNA is omitted, as the CDR3 cannot be located on it reliably, and the CDR3 follows TCRdb's listing. The CDR3 protein is CASSRDRGWS. The chain carries TRBV5-4 and TRBJ2-7; the table's D call, TRBD1, has no DNA check behind it. Germline V lookup: CDR1 SGHNT, CDR2 YYREEE (reference sequence). The CDR3 is made up of 10 amino acids, end residues included.

This sequence joins TRBV5-4 and TRBJ1-6; D gene unclear. Trimming stripped 4 bases from V and 8 bases from J, with 10 bases between. The CDR3 covers 13 residues. CDR1 and CDR2 from the germline V gene are SGHNT and YYREEE (reference sequence). The CDR3 DNA reads as TGTGCCAGCAGCCCCGACTCGGATTCACCCCTCCACTTT. This gives the protein CASSPDSDSPLHF.

The chain has TRBV2 and TRBJ2-5; possibly TRBD2 for D (5 bases). This CDR3 comprises 14 residues. Trimming pared 6 bases from V and 4 bases from J, leaving 15 bases between. From germline, CDR1 is SNHLY and CDR2 FYNNEI. The CDR3 sequence: CASSAALAGETQYF. Written as DNA, the CDR3 is TGTGCCAGCAGCGCAGCTCTAGCAGGAGAGACCCAGTACTTC.

This clone was found a few times. The V gene is TRBV6-5, the J gene TRBJ1-6, with 9 bases identical to TRBD1. V shed 2 bases, J shed 7 bases, and the junction held 6 bases outside the gene matches. Germline assignment: CDR1 MNHEY and CDR2 SVGAGI. The CDR3 consists of 16 residues. CDR3 protein: CASSYQQGAVNSPLHF. The CDR3 bases are TGTGCCAGCAGTTACCAACAGGGGGCCGTCAATTCACCCCTCCACTTT.

The chain uses TRBV28 and TRBJ1-1; 8 bases fit TRBD1. Germline V gene lookup returns CDR1 MDHEN and CDR2 SYDVKM. V lost 4 bases, J lost 4 bases, and 5 bases stayed unmatched. CDR3 length: 14 residues. CDR3: CASSSGRGRTEAFF. CDR3 DNA sequence: TGTGCCAGCAGTTCGGGCAGGGGGCGCACTGAAGCTTTCTTT.